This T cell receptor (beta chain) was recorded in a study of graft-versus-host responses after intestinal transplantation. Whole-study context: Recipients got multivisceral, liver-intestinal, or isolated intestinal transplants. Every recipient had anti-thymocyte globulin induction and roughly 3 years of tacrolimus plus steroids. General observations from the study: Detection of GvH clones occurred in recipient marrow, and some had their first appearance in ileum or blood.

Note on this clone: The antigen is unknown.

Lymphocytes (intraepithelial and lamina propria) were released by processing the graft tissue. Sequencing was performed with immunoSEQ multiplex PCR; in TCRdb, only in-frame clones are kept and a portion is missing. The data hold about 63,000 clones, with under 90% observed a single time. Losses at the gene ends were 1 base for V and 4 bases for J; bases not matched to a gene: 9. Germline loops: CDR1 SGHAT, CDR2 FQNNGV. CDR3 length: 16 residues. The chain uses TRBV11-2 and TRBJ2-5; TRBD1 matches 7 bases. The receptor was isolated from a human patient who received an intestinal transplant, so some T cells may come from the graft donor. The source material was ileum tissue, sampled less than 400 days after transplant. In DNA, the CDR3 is TGTGCCAGCAGCTTAGCCCCTGGACAGGCGGGAGAGACCCAGTACTTC. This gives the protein CASSLAPGQAGETQYF.